The present TCR beta chain was sequenced within a study of esophageal squamous cell carcinoma under preoperative chemotherapy. In regard to this clonotype: A read error may produce the germline difference seen at one junction end.

Time point meaning: after preoperative PTX-NDP chemotherapy. TCRdb redid the calling of the PCR reads with MiXCR, one entry per CDR3 protein. The repertoire has fewer than 20,000 distinct CDR3 sequences, under 60% of them found once; the top ten carry 25% to 35%. Germline lookup yields CDR1 MNHNS and CDR2 SASEGT. The CDR3 runs to 15 residues. J is TRBJ2-3 and V is TRBV6-1, with a possible D match to TRBD2 (7 bases). This receptor was identified in a human donor with esophageal squamous cell carcinoma. The donor label of this sample is uncertain. The specimen was taken from a patient given preoperative chemotherapy. This chain's CDR3 is CASSEGGGRTDYAVF. DNA for the CDR3: TGTGCCAGCAGTGAAGGGGGGGGGCGGACCGACTACGCAGTATTT.